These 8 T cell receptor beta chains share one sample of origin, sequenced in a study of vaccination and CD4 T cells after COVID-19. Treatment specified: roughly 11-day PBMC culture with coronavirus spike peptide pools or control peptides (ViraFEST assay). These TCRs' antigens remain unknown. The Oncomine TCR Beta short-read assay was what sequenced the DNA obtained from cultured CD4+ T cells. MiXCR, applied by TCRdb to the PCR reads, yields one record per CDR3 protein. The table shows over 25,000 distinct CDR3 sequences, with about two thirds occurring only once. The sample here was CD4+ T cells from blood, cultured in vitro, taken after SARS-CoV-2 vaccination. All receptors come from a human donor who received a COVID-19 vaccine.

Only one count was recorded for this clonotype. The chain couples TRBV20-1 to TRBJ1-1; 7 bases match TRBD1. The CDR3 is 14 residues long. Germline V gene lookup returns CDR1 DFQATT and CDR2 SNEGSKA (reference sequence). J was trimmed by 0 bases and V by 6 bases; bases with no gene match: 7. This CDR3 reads CSAVRGLMNTEAFF. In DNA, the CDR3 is TGCAGTGCAGTAAGGGGGCTAATGAACACTGAAGCTTTCTTT.

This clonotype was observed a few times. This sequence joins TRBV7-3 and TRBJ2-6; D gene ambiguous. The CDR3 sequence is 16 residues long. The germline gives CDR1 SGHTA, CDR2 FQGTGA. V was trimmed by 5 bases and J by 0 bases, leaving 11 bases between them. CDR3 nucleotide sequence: TGTGCCAGCAGCCTCAGACTGAGCTCTGGGGCCAACGTCCTGACTTTC. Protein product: CASSLRLSSGANVLTF.

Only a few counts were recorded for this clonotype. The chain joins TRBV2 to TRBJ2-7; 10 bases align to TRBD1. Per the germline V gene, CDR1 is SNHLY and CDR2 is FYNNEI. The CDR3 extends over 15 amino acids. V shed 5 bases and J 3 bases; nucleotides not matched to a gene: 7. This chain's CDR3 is CASSRGQGRFYEQYF. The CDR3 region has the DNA TGTGCCAGCAGTAGGGGACAGGGGAGATTCTACGAGCAGTACTTC.

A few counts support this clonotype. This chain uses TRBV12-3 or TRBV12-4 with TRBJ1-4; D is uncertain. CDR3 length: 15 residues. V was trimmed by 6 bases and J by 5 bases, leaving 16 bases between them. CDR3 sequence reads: CASSLGRRANEKLFF. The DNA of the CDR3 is TGTGCCAGCAGCCTAGGGAGGAGGGCGAATGAAAAACTGTTTTTT.

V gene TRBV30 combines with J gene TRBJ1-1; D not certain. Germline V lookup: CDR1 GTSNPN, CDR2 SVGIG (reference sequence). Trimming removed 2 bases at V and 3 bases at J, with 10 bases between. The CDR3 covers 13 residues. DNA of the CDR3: TGTGCCTGGAGTACCGATCTCGACACTGAAGCTTTCTTT. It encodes CAWSTDLDTEAFF.

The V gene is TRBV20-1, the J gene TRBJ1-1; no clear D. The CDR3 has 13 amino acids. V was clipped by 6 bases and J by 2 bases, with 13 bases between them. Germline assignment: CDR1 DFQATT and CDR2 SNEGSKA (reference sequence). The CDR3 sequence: CSARTDSNTEAFF. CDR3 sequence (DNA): TGCAGTGCCCGGACGGATTCCAACACTGAAGCTTTCTTT.

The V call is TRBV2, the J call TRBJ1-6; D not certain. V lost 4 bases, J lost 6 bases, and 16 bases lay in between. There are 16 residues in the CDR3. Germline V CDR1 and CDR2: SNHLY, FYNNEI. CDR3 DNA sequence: TGTGCCAGCAGTGTCGAGATCCTATCCCTTAATTCACCCCTCCACTTT. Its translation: CASSVEILSLNSPLHF. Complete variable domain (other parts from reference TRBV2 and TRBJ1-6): EPEVTQTPSHQVTQMGQEVILRCVPISNHLYFYWYRQILGQKVEFLVSFYNNEISEKSEIFDDQFSVERPDGSNFTLKIRSTKLEDSAMYFCASSVEILSLNSPLHFGNGTRLTVT.

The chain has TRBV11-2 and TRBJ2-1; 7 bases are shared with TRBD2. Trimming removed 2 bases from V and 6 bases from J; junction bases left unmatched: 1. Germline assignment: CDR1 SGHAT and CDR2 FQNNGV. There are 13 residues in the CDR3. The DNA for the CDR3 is TGTGCCAGCAGCTTATCGGGGGGCAATGAGCAGTTCTTC. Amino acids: CASSLSGGNEQFF.